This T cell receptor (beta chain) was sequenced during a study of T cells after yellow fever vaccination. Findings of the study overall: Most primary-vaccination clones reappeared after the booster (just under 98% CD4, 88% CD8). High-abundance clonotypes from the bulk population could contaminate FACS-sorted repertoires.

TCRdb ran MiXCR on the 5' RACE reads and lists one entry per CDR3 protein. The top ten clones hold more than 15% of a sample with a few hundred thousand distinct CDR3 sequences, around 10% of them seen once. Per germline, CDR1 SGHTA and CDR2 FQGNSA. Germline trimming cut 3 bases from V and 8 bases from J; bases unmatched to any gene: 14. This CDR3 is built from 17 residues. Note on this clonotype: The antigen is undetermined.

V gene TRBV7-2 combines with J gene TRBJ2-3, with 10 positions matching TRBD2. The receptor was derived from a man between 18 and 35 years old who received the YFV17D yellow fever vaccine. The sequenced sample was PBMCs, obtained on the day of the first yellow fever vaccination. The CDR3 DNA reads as TGTGCCAGCAGCTTTTCTGGTGCTAGCGGGGGCGAGGCTACGCAGTATTTT. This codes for CASSFSGASGGEATQYF.